This TCR beta chain was identified during a study of blood T cell repertoires in COVID-19. Looking at the study overall: From the United States, Italy and Spain came samples of acute and convalescent COVID-19.

Allocation to cohorts depended on clinical history reported by the participants. Two negative PCRs, clearance, or symptom resolution characterized the recovered Cohort 3 donors. Here immunoSEQ multiplex PCR was the method, and the copy in TCRdb shows in-frame clones only, minus some. The sample consists of roughly 180,000 clones, roughly 83% of them appearing once. The germline V and J ends were trimmed by 7 bases and 3 bases, with 12 bases remaining between them. The length of the CDR3 is 13 residues. Germline CDR1 reads MDHEN; CDR2 reads SYDVKM. Sequencing input: PBMCs or T cells enriched from blood (not recorded which). This TCR was sampled from an older woman who had recovered from COVID-19. The chain carries TRBV28 and TRBJ1-2; D possibly corresponds to TRBD1 (5 bases). CDR3 DNA: TGTGCCAGCACCCTCCAGGGATACTATGGCTACACCTTC. Protein: CASTLQGYYGYTF.